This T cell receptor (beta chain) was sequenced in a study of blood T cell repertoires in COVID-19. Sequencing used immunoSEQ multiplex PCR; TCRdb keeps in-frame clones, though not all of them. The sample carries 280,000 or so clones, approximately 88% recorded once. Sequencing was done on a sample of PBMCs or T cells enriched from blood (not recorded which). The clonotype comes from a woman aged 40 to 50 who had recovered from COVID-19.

CDR3 DNA sequence: TGTGCCAGCAGGATCCCAGGGGTCGACGGAGAGCAGTACTTC. Translating gives CASRIPGVDGEQYF. The rearrangement uses TRBV6-5 and TRBJ2-7; a weak D match, TRBD1 (6 bases). Trimming shortened V by 6 bases and J by 7 bases, and 19 bases separated the two germline ends. This CDR3 is 14 amino acids long. Looked up from germline, CDR1 is MNHEY and CDR2 is SVGAGI.